This T cell receptor (beta chain) was sequenced in a study of human T cells and chemical hapten exposure. Study-level points and caveats: Large CDR3 similarity clusters arose significantly more often from expanded TCRs than from controls.

The germline V gene has CDR1 SGHNT and CDR2 YYREEE (reference sequence). V was shortened by 0 bases and J by 0 bases, with 6 bases between the two germline ends. CDR3 size: 14 residues. A remark on this clonotype: Its antigen is still unknown.

The sample's time point: patch test 1, 2 weeks after DPC sensitization. The treatment denotes: therapeutic diphenylcyclopropenone sensitization with weekly scalp DPC. Samples of blood were obtained prior to the application of each patch test. In TCRdb, the RACE reads were re-called with MiXCR into one record per CDR3 protein. The sample has about 120,000 distinct CDR3 sequences; 9% to 14% are singletons. This chain uses TRBV5-4 with TRBJ1-1; D remains unclear. This sequence was found in a woman in her forties or fifties with alopecia areata. Some clones in this sample may be carry-over from other donors' samples. The input for sequencing was whole blood, taken in connection with sensitization to the hapten diphenylcyclopropenone (DPC). CDR3 sequence (DNA): TGTGCCAGCAGCTTGGGATTCATGAACACTGAAGCTTTCTTT. Protein product: CASSLGFMNTEAFF.